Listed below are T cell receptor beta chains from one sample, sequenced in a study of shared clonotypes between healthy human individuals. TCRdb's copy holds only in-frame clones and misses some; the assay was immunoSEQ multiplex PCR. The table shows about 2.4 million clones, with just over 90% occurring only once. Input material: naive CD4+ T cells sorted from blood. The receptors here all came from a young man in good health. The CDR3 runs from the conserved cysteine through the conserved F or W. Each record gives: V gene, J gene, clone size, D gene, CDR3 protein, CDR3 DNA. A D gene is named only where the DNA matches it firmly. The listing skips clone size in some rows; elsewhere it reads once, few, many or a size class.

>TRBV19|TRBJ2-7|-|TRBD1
CASRGQGGEQYF
TGTGCCAGTAGGGGACAGGGCGGCGAGCAGTACTTC
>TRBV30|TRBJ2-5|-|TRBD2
CASQGASGETQYF
TGTGCCTCCCAAGGGGCTAGCGGAGAGACCCAGTACTTC
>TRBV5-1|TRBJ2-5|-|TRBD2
CASSLRSGRAETQYF
TGCGCCAGCAGCTTGAGGAGCGGGAGGGCCGAGACCCAGTACTTC
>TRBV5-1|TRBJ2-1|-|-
CASSLASSYNEQFF
TGCGCCAGCAGCTTGGCGAGCTCCTACAATGAGCAGTTCTTC
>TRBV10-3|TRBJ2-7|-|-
CAISEAAYEQYF
TGTGCCATCAGTGAGGCTGCCTACGAGCAGTACTTC
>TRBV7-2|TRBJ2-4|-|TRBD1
CASSSAGTGGWKQYF
TGTGCCAGCAGCTCAGCCGGGACAGGGGGCTGGAAACAGTACTTC
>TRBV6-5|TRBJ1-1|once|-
CASSYVGRGGNTEAFF
TGTGCCAGCAGTTATGTCGGCAGGGGAGGGAACACTGAAGCTTTCTTT
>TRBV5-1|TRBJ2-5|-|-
CASSSPTGGETQYF
TGCGCCAGCAGCTCCCCCACTGGTGGTGAGACCCAGTACTTC
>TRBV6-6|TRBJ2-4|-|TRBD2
CASSPTSGGQNIQYF
TGTGCCAGCAGCCCTACTAGCGGGGGACAAAACATTCAGTACTTC
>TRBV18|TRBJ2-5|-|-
CASSLDLQETQYF
TGTGCCAGCTCGCTCGATCTCCAAGAGACCCAGTACTTC
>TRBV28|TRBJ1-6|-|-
CASSFEVWNSPLHF
TGTGCCAGCAGTTTCGAGGTATGGAATTCACCCCTCCACTTT
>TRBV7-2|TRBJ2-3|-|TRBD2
CASSTGLAGAADTQYF
TGTGCCAGCAGCACGGGACTAGCGGGAGCTGCAGATACGCAGTATTTT
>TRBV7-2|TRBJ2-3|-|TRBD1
CASSLTGGTDTQYF
TGTGCCAGCAGCCTCACAGGGGGCACAGATACGCAGTATTTT
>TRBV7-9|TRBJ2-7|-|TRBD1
CASSPTGTGTHEQYF
TGTGCCAGCAGCCCTACCGGGACAGGGACTCACGAGCAGTACTTC
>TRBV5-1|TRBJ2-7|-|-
CASSLEAGLYYEQYF
TGCGCCAGCAGCTTGGAGGCAGGTCTATACTACGAGCAGTACTTC
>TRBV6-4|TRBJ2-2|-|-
CASSEQLAGELFF
TGTGCCAGCAGTGAACAGTTGGCCGGGGAGCTGTTTTTT
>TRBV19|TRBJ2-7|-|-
CASSAGSEQYF
TGTGCCAGTAGTGCAGGTTCGGAGCAGTACTTC
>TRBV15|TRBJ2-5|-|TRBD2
CATSRTSDGETQYF
TGTGCCACCAGCAGGACTAGCGATGGGGAGACCCAGTACTTC
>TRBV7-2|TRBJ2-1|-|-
CASSLGFHAPFF
TGTGCCAGCAGCTTAGGGTTCCATGCCCCGTTCTTC
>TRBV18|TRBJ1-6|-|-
CASSPRTVNSPLHF
TGTGCCAGCTCACCACGGACAGTCAATTCACCCCTCCACTTT
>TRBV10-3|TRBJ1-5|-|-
CAISESWVNQPQHF
TGTGCCATCAGTGAGTCGTGGGTTAATCAGCCCCAGCATTTT
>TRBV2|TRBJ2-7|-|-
CASRRSQQSSYEQYF
TGTGCCAGCAGGCGGTCCCAGCAGTCCAGCTACGAGCAGTACTTC
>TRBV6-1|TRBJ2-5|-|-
CASREIPGGGGSATQYF
TGTGCCAGCAGAGAAATCCCGGGTGGAGGGGGGTCGGCGACCCAGTACTTC
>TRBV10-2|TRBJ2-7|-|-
CASSDPGGTSSYEQYF
TGCGCCAGCAGTGACCCAGGTGGCACAAGCTCCTACGAGCAGTACTTC
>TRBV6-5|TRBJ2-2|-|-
CASSYSTTGSTGELFF
TGTGCCAGCAGTTACTCCACAACAGGGTCCACCGGGGAGCTGTTTTTT
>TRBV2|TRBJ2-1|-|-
CASSEAGYNEQFF
TGTGCCAGCAGTGAAGCAGGCTACAATGAGCAGTTCTTC
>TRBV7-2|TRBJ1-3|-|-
CASSLWGGSGNTIYF
TGTGCCAGCAGCCTCTGGGGGGGCTCTGGAAACACCATATATTTT
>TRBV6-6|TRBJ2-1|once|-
CASSYPNTGLKLFF
TGTGCCAGCAGTTACCCGAATACCGGCCTAAAACTGTTCTTC
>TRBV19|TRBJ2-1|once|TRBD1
CASSNDRGRGNEQFF
TGTGCCAGTAGTAACGACAGGGGGCGAGGCAATGAGCAGTTCTTC
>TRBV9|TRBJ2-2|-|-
CASSVGGAGELFF
TGTGCCAGCAGCGTAGGCGGCGCCGGGGAGCTGTTTTTT
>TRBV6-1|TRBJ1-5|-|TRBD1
CASSDRGQGSYQPQHF
TGTGCCAGCAGTGACAGGGGACAGGGAAGTTATCAGCCCCAGCATTTT
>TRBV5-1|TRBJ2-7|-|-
CASSSTVMGEQYF
TGCGCCAGCAGCTCGACAGTCATGGGGGAGCAGTACTTC
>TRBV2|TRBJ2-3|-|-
CASSEQGTSTDTQYF
TGTGCCAGCAGTGAGCAGGGCACAAGCACAGATACGCAGTATTTT
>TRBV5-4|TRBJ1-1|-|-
CASSLRDQINTEAFF
TGTGCCAGCAGCTTGCGTGATCAAATCAACACTGAAGCTTTCTTT
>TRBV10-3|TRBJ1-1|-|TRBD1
CAISEAGTGLGTEAFF
TGTGCCATCAGTGAGGCCGGGACAGGGTTAGGGACTGAAGCTTTCTTT
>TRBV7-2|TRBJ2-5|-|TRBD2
CASVKGTSGSFETQYF
TGTGCCAGCGTCAAGGGGACTAGCGGGAGTTTTGAGACCCAGTACTTC
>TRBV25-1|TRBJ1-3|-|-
CASSDFRISGNTIYF
TGTGCCAGCAGTGATTTCAGGATCTCTGGAAACACCATATATTTT
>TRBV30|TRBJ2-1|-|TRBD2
CAWKFRTSGVSYNEQFF
TGTGCCTGGAAGTTCCGGACTAGCGGGGTTTCCTACAATGAGCAGTTCTTC
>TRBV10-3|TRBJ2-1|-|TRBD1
CAISEAGTEPYNEQFF
TGTGCCATCAGTGAGGCCGGGACAGAGCCTTACAATGAGCAGTTCTTC
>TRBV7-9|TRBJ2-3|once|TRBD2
CASSSGGGGATDTQYF
TGTGCCAGCAGCTCCGGCGGCGGGGGAGCCACAGATACGCAGTATTTT
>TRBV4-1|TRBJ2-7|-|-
CASSQEVGQGLAYEQYF
TGCGCCAGCAGCCAAGAGGTAGGTCAGGGGTTGGCCTACGAGCAGTACTTC
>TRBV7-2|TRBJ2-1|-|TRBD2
CASSFGRAGLAAHNEQFF
TGTGCCAGCAGCTTCGGACGGGCGGGGCTAGCGGCTCACAATGAGCAGTTCTTC
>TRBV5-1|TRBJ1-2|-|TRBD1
CASSSDRVEGYTF
TGCGCCAGCAGCTCGGACAGGGTCGAGGGCTACACCTTC
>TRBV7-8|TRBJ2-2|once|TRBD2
CASSRRPSGSSGELFF
TGTGCCAGCAGCCGGAGACCGAGCGGGAGTTCCGGGGAGCTGTTTTTT
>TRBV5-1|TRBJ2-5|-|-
CASSTDNQETQYF
TGCGCCAGCAGCACTGACAACCAAGAGACCCAGTACTTC